The clone carrying this TCR beta chain was detected only a few times. Its antigen is as yet unknown. The data derive from a study of T cell repertoires in cytomegalovirus infection. General observations from the study: Carriers of CMV plus the relevant HLA were identified by cumulative public TCR beta family frequency.

TCRdb independently ran MiXCR on the reads; one entry per CDR3 protein. The sample consists of about 890,000 distinct CDR3 sequences, 25% to 40% of them appearing once. The germline V gene has CDR1 MGHRA and CDR2 YSYEKL. This CDR3 is 16 amino acids long. V lost 4 bases to trimming and J lost 1 base; unmatched junction nucleotides: 7. The chain couples TRBV4-1 to TRBJ1-1, with 9 bases aligning to TRBD1. This TCR was recovered from a human donor in good health (CMV status not recorded). Some clones in this sample may be carry-over from other donors' samples. This specimen consisted of cultured CD8+ T cells from PBMCs, obtained from culture after CMV antigen stimulation. CDR3 coding DNA: TGCGCCAGCAGCCGTACCGGGACAGGGAAGAACACTGAAGCTTTCTTT. Residues: CASSRTGTGKNTEAFF.